This TCR beta chain was profiled in a study of technical replicates of blood from a few donors. The CDR3 has 13 residues. Per germline, CDR1 SQVTM and CDR2 ANQGSEA. Between the trimmed V and J ends, which lost 4 bases and 4 bases, there was a span of 13 bases. The table came from immunoSEQ multiplex PCR; TCRdb's copy has only in-frame clones and leaves some out. The sample lists nearly 70,000 clones, roughly 92% occurring once. The sequence derives from a human donor in good health. This chain links TRBV29-1 with TRBJ2-5, with D possibly matching TRBD2 (5 bases). Specimen: T cells isolated from PBMCs. This CDR3 is CSVGKLAPETQYF. CDR3 DNA sequence: TGCAGCGTTGGTAAGCTAGCTCCAGAGACCCAGTACTTC. Filled out from reference TRBV29-1 and TRBJ2-5, the complete variable domain reads SAVISQKPSRDICQRGTSLTIQCQVDSQVTMMFWYRQQPGQSLTLIATANQGSEATYESGFVIDKFPISRPNLTFSTLTVSNMSPEDSSIYLCSVGKLAPETQYFGPGTRLLVL.